This T cell receptor (beta chain) comes out of a study of identifying expanded T cells in peripheral blood (dated by TCRdb to between 2018 and 2020). Background on the whole study: Four technical replicates, made by sequencing separate aliquots from the same pool of genomic DNA, were compared pairwise. The paper's findings and limits, for the study overall: The authors expected biological variance in healthy repertoires might increase further over much longer intervals such as months to years. The binomial model flagged 0.9 to 1.5 differentially abundant clones between technical replicates, compared with about 16.4 over about two weeks and roughly 19 over about 4 weeks. Across all healthy-donor time intervals, the beta-binomial model significantly lowered both the number of clones called differentially abundant and the false-positive rate. Variance in clone template counts between approximately 2-week samples significantly increased with total template count across all healthy donors.

TCRbeta CDR3 regions were profiled by bias-controlled multiplex PCR amplification of genomic DNA with the immunoSEQ Assay. Per the authors' processing: The absolute abundance of each unique TCRbeta CDR3 region was quantified after sequences were collapsed and filtered. Differential abundance was assessed using a binomial (Fisher-equivalent) model and a beta-binomial model in which time-dependent variance fitted from healthy donors was added. Clones with fewer than 5 combined templates were removed, and differential abundance was called for clones with a Benjamini-Hochberg FDR below 0.01. Beta-binomial variance was modeled as a function of total template count across the two samples using the form v = (b*log(k)+a)^2. TCRdb's version of the immuneACCESS table is confined to in-frame rearrangements and falls short of the full clone set. An unresolved V gene accounts for under half of the shortfall where checked; the remainder is of unknown origin. For V, J and clone size, that table is used; D and trimming come from the DNA. The sample table lists some 78,000 clones, roughly 86% of them with a count of one. Around a sixth of the sample goes to the ten largest clones.

No immune events such as infections were documented for the healthy donors during the collection period. Blood repertoires from healthy donors were used as a training cohort for calibrating time-dependent variance in a beta-binomial model of differential abundance of T-cell clones. The training cohort comprised 10 or so healthy donors, 3 female and 7 male. The donors were between roughly 25 and 64 years old, with an average age of approximately 46 years. Obtained from a commercial supplier, whole blood was collected from each healthy donor at three time points set around two weeks apart. For immunosequencing, genomic DNA was extracted from unsorted whole blood. Comment on this clone: Its binding antigen is unknown. No qualities accompany the bases; no much larger clone lies one base away.

V is shortened by 6 bases, J by 0 bases, and the region joining them spans 14 bases. From its cysteine to its phenylalanine, the CDR3 spans 16 amino acids. CDR3 DNA is the only sequence kept; it has 48 bases, read in frame from the first base. Looking up the germline V gene yields CDR1 MDHEN and CDR2 SYDVKM. The chain employs TRBV28 and TRBJ1-4; the D gene is unclear. This clonotype was sampled from a person aged 18 to 70 in good health. The specimen was blood. The DNA reads as follows: TGTGCCAGCAGCAAACGCCCGGGTCCAACTAATGAAAAACTGTTTTTT. This encodes CASSKRPGPTNEKLFF.